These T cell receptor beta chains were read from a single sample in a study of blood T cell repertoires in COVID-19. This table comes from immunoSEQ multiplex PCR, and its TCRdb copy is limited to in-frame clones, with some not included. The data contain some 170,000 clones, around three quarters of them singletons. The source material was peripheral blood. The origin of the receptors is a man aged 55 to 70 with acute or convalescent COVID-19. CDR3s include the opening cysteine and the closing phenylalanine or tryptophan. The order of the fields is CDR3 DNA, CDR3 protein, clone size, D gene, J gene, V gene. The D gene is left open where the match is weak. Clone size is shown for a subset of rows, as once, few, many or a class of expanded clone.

cdr3_nt: TGTGCCGGCCCCCTCCCGGAGACTAGCAACAATGAGCAGTTCTTC; cdr3_aa: CAGPLPETSNNEQFF; clone_size: .; d_call: TRBD2; j_call: TRBJ2-1; v_call: TRBV2
cdr3_nt: TGTGCCAGTAGCCAAGGGGGTGGCACTGAAGCTTTCTTT; cdr3_aa: CASSQGGGTEAFF; clone_size: once; d_call: .; j_call: TRBJ1-1; v_call: TRBV19
cdr3_nt: TGCGCCAGCAGCTTGGCCTCGGGGGAAGGTGGCTACACCTTC; cdr3_aa: CASSLASGEGGYTF; clone_size: .; d_call: .; j_call: TRBJ1-2; v_call: TRBV5-1
cdr3_nt: TGTGCCAGCAGCTCCCCTCAAGAGACCCAGTACTTC; cdr3_aa: CASSSPQETQYF; clone_size: .; d_call: .; j_call: TRBJ2-5; v_call: TRBV6-6
cdr3_nt: TGCAGCGTTGATCCCAGGGGGACCCACAATGAGCAGTTCTTC; cdr3_aa: CSVDPRGTHNEQFF; clone_size: .; d_call: TRBD1; j_call: TRBJ2-1; v_call: TRBV29-1
cdr3_nt: TGTGCCAGCAGCTTAGAGGGTTGGACAGGGACAGAGAACACCGGGGAGCTGTTTTTT; cdr3_aa: CASSLEGWTGTENTGELFF; clone_size: .; d_call: TRBD1; j_call: TRBJ2-2; v_call: TRBV11-2
cdr3_nt: TGTGCCAGCAGATCTCAGGGGACTGAAGCTTTCTTT; cdr3_aa: CASRSQGTEAFF; clone_size: .; d_call: .; j_call: TRBJ1-1; v_call: TRBV28
cdr3_nt: TGTGCCAGCAGCCCGGGACAGGGCTACGAGCAGTACTTC; cdr3_aa: CASSPGQGYEQYF; clone_size: .; d_call: TRBD1; j_call: TRBJ2-7; v_call: TRBV3-1/TRBV3-2
cdr3_nt: TGCGCCAGCAGCCAAGATGGGGGGTTATCTGAAGCTTTCTTT; cdr3_aa: CASSQDGGLSEAFF; clone_size: once; d_call: .; j_call: TRBJ1-1; v_call: TRBV4-3
cdr3_nt: TGCAGCGTTTGGGACTCCGACCATCGGGGTGAGCAGTTCTTC; cdr3_aa: CSVWDSDHRGEQFF; clone_size: .; d_call: .; j_call: TRBJ2-1; v_call: TRBV29-1
cdr3_nt: TGTGCCAGCAGCAACCTCACAGGGGACACTGAAGCTTTCTTT; cdr3_aa: CASSNLTGDTEAFF; clone_size: .; d_call: .; j_call: TRBJ1-1; v_call: TRBV21-1
cdr3_nt: TGTGCCAGCAGTTTACAGGGTCCCACTGAAGCTTTCTTT; cdr3_aa: CASSLQGPTEAFF; clone_size: .; d_call: .; j_call: TRBJ1-1; v_call: TRBV12-3/TRBV12-4
cdr3_nt: TGTGCCAGCAGCCCGCAGACAGATCTAGCCAAAAACATTCAGTACTTC; cdr3_aa: CASSPQTDLAKNIQYF; clone_size: .; d_call: .; j_call: TRBJ2-4; v_call: TRBV11-2
cdr3_nt: TGTGCCAGCAGAAAAGACTGGAATAGCAATCAGCCCCAGCATTTT; cdr3_aa: CASRKDWNSNQPQHF; clone_size: once; d_call: .; j_call: TRBJ1-5; v_call: TRBV6-4
cdr3_nt: TGCGCCAGCAAGTTCGGGGATCGCGAGACCCAGTACTTC; cdr3_aa: CASKFGDRETQYF; clone_size: .; d_call: .; j_call: TRBJ2-5; v_call: TRBV5-1
cdr3_nt: TGTGCCAGCAGACCAGGGGGCTTGAAGGGCTACACCTTC; cdr3_aa: CASRPGGLKGYTF; clone_size: once; d_call: TRBD1; j_call: TRBJ1-2; v_call: TRBV6-5
cdr3_nt: TGTGCCAGCAGCCCGGACAGGGGACACACTGAAGCTTTCTTT; cdr3_aa: CASSPDRGHTEAFF; clone_size: .; d_call: TRBD1; j_call: TRBJ1-1; v_call: TRBV11-1
cdr3_nt: TGTGCCAGCAGCCCTGGGACAGGGGGCAATGAGCAGTTCTTC; cdr3_aa: CASSPGTGGNEQFF; clone_size: once; d_call: TRBD1; j_call: TRBJ2-1; v_call: TRBV5-4
cdr3_nt: TGTGCCAGCAGTTACTCGGGGCCCGGGGGGGCCAACGTCCTGACTTTC; cdr3_aa: CASSYSGPGGANVLTF; clone_size: .; d_call: .; j_call: TRBJ2-6; v_call: TRBV6-5
cdr3_nt: TGTGCCAGCACCTCGGGACAGGGGTTAAGGGGCTACACCTTC; cdr3_aa: CASTSGQGLRGYTF; clone_size: .; d_call: TRBD1; j_call: TRBJ1-2; v_call: TRBV6-5
cdr3_nt: TGCAGCGTTGAAGATTTGTGGGGCGCGAGTAATGGCTACACCTTC; cdr3_aa: CSVEDLWGASNGYTF; clone_size: .; d_call: .; j_call: TRBJ1-2; v_call: TRBV29-1
cdr3_nt: TGTGCCAGCAGTGGGCGGTGGGACACTGAAGCTTTCTTT; cdr3_aa: CASSGRWDTEAFF; clone_size: .; d_call: .; j_call: TRBJ1-1; v_call: TRBV25-1
cdr3_nt: TGTGCCAGCAAGGAGACAGAGTACAATGAGCAGTTCTTC; cdr3_aa: CASKETEYNEQFF; clone_size: .; d_call: .; j_call: TRBJ2-1; v_call: TRBV2
cdr3_nt: TGTGCCAGCAGCCTTGACAGTGTCTCCTACAATGAGCAGTTCTTC; cdr3_aa: CASSLDSVSYNEQFF; clone_size: .; d_call: .; j_call: TRBJ2-1; v_call: TRBV3-1/TRBV3-2
cdr3_nt: TGTGCCAGTGGGGGGAGCTCCTACAATGAGCAGTTCTTC; cdr3_aa: CASGGSSYNEQFF; clone_size: .; d_call: .; j_call: TRBJ2-1; v_call: TRBV19
cdr3_nt: TGTGCCACCAGCAGAGGCGGAAGTAACACTGAAGCTTTCTTT; cdr3_aa: CATSRGGSNTEAFF; clone_size: .; d_call: .; j_call: TRBJ1-1; v_call: TRBV15
cdr3_nt: TGTGCCAGCAGCTTGGATCAGGGGGCGGGCACTGAAGCTTTCTTT; cdr3_aa: CASSLDQGAGTEAFF; clone_size: once; d_call: TRBD1; j_call: TRBJ1-1; v_call: TRBV5-5
cdr3_nt: TGTGCCAGCAGTGCCGGGGGGGAAAAACTGTTTTTT; cdr3_aa: CASSAGGEKLFF; clone_size: .; d_call: .; j_call: TRBJ1-4; v_call: TRBV12-3/TRBV12-4
cdr3_nt: TGTGCCAGCAGCCCGACGGGGGATCCCTATGGCTACACCTTC; cdr3_aa: CASSPTGDPYGYTF; clone_size: .; d_call: .; j_call: TRBJ1-2; v_call: TRBV4-2
cdr3_nt: TGTGCCAGCAGCCTACGTGGGACAGGGACACAAGAGACCCAGTACTTC; cdr3_aa: CASSLRGTGTQETQYF; clone_size: once; d_call: TRBD1; j_call: TRBJ2-5; v_call: TRBV3-1/TRBV3-2
cdr3_nt: TGCAGCGTTGATGAGGGCTACACCTTC; cdr3_aa: CSVDEGYTF; clone_size: .; d_call: .; j_call: TRBJ1-2; v_call: TRBV29-1
cdr3_nt: TGTGCCAGCAGTGAAATCCGGTGGAACAGTGCGATCAAATCCTACAATGAGCAGTTCTTC; cdr3_aa: CASSEIRWNSAIKSYNEQFF; clone_size: .; d_call: .; j_call: TRBJ2-1; v_call: TRBV6-1
cdr3_nt: TGTGCCAGCTCACCACAGGGGGCGCGGACAGATACGCAGTATTTT; cdr3_aa: CASSPQGARTDTQYF; clone_size: .; d_call: TRBD1; j_call: TRBJ2-3; v_call: TRBV18
cdr3_nt: TGCGCCAGCAGCATGGGACAGGGAGGTTACACCGGGGAGCTGTTTTTT; cdr3_aa: CASSMGQGGYTGELFF; clone_size: .; d_call: TRBD1; j_call: TRBJ2-2; v_call: TRBV5-1
cdr3_nt: TGTGCCAGCAGCCAAGATAACAAACCCTACGAGCAGTACTTC; cdr3_aa: CASSQDNKPYEQYF; clone_size: .; d_call: .; j_call: TRBJ2-7; v_call: TRBV3-1/TRBV3-2
cdr3_nt: TGTGCCAGCAGCTTCCGCGGGGGGGCCTACGAGCAGTACTTC; cdr3_aa: CASSFRGGAYEQYF; clone_size: .; d_call: TRBD2; j_call: TRBJ2-7; v_call: TRBV7-8
cdr3_nt: TGTGCCAGCACCAAGGAGGGACAGGTGTTCTCCTACGAGCAGTACTTC; cdr3_aa: CASTKEGQVFSYEQYF; clone_size: .; d_call: TRBD1; j_call: TRBJ2-7; v_call: TRBV6-6
cdr3_nt: TGTGCCAGCAGTGACCGCCGGACAGGGAGTCGCAATCAGCCCCAGCATTTT; cdr3_aa: CASSDRRTGSRNQPQHF; clone_size: many; d_call: TRBD1; j_call: TRBJ1-5; v_call: TRBV2
cdr3_nt: TGTGCCAGCAGTGACAGGGTTTGGGATGAGCAGTTCTTC; cdr3_aa: CASSDRVWDEQFF; clone_size: .; d_call: .; j_call: TRBJ2-1; v_call: TRBV2
cdr3_nt: TGTGCCAGCAGCTTGGGACAGGTATCCTACGAGCAGTACTTC; cdr3_aa: CASSLGQVSYEQYF; clone_size: .; d_call: .; j_call: TRBJ2-7; v_call: TRBV5-6